The clone carrying this TCR beta chain appeared a single time. Its antigen remains unidentified. This sample is drawn from a study of T cell responses to AZD1222 COVID-19 vaccine. Study observations and caveats: CD4 TCRs covered the whole spike, strongest at regions 160-218 and 743-854. In a largely white British group with more females than males, clonal diversity was possibly underestimated.

Here immunoSEQ multiplex PCR was the method, and the copy in TCRdb shows in-frame clones only, minus some. The sample yields around 90,000 clones, approximately 91% seen once. V lost 2 bases and J 4 bases, leaving 8 bases between the germline ends. The CDR3 extends over 13 amino acids. The germline V gene encodes CDR1 MNHEY and CDR2 SVGEGT. This clonotype was sampled from an adult in good health. The chain employs TRBV6-2 or TRBV6-3 and TRBJ1-1; D remains ambiguous. The starting material was peripheral blood, obtained on day 0 of AZD1222 vaccination. The CDR3 spells CASSYLRGTEAFF. Written as DNA, the CDR3 is TGTGCCAGCAGTTACCTCCGGGGCACTGAAGCTTTCTTT.